Shown below are 20 T cell receptor beta chains from a single sample sequenced in a study of OX40 agonist ivuxolimab in advanced cancers. Generated by immunoSEQ multiplex PCR, the TCRdb table keeps only in-frame clones and is missing some. Among 55,000 to 75,000 clones, about 86% were seen once, and the ten largest hold under 0.75%. The sequencing used CD4+ or CD8+ T cells sorted from blood, collected in a trial of the OX40 agonist ivuxolimab. The receptors were gathered from an adult with an advanced solid tumor such as melanoma, head and neck, liver or kidney cancer.

The chain uses TRBV19 and TRBJ2-5; D not certain. The germline V and J ends were trimmed by 6 bases and 5 bases, with 7 bases remaining between them. The CDR3 runs 11 residues. The V gene's germline CDR1 is LNHDA and CDR2 SQIVND (reference sequence). CDR3 DNA sequence: TGTGCCAGTAGATGGGGTGAGACCCAGTACTTC. This codes for CASRWGETQYF.

V is TRBV6-7 and J is TRBJ2-1; no clear D gene. Being an ORF, TRBV6-7 has a function that is uncertain. The germline V and J ends were trimmed by 6 bases and 2 bases, with 11 bases remaining between them. This CDR3 region has 14 residues. In DNA, the CDR3 is TGTGCCAGCAGGGCCAGACGGACCTACAATGAGCAGTTCTTC. Translation gives CASRARRTYNEQFF.

The rearrangement joins TRBV2 to TRBJ2-5; 8 bases align to TRBD1. The J segment lost 7 bases and the V segment lost 4 bases, leaving 8 bases of the junction unmatched. This CDR3 is built from 14 residues. CDR1 and CDR2 (germline): SNHLY, FYNNEI. Here the CDR3 DNA reads TGTGCCAGCAGTGTGAGGCAGGGGGCAGGGACCCAGTACTTC. The encoded protein is CASSVRQGAGTQYF.

The chain combines TRBV19 with TRBJ1-5; 7 bases map to TRBD1. The ends lost 8 bases at V and 6 bases at J; junction bases unmatched: 4. Germline CDR1 LNHDA, CDR2 SQIVND (reference sequence). The CDR3 contains 12 residues. Here the CDR3 DNA reads TGTGCCAGTGGCCAGGGGGGTCAGCCCCAGCATTTT. Protein sequence: CASGQGGQPQHF.

This clone has only one observation. This chain connects TRBV6-5 to TRBJ1-6; D possibly corresponds to TRBD1 (6 bases). Trimming cost V 0 bases and J 6 bases, with 12 bases left between them. This CDR3 is 16 amino acids long. Germline lookup yields CDR1 MNHEY and CDR2 SVGAGI. The CDR3: CASSYSTGFGNSPLHF. The CDR3 region has the DNA TGTGCCAGCAGTTACTCGACAGGATTCGGTAATTCACCCCTCCACTTT.

The rearrangement uses TRBV10-3 and TRBJ2-1, with D tentatively TRBD1 (5 bases). Germline V gives CDR1 ENHRY, CDR2 SYGVKD. V lost 4 bases, J lost 9 bases, and 19 bases lay in between. This CDR3 contains 15 residues. CDR3: CAISGGGISYGEQFF. The CDR3, as DNA: TGTGCCATCAGTGGGGGCGGCATAAGTTACGGTGAGCAGTTCTTC.

The rearrangement joins TRBV7-2 to TRBJ2-1, with 10 bases fitting TRBD2. Germline assignment: CDR1 SGHTA and CDR2 FQGNSA. The CDR3 sequence is 14 residues long. V was clipped by 3 bases and J by 7 bases; unmatched bases: 3. For the CDR3, the DNA is TGTGCCAGCAGCTTGGGACTAGCGTTTAATGAGCAGTTCTTC. The encoded protein is CASSLGLAFNEQFF.

This clone was seen a handful of times. The rearrangement links TRBV30 to TRBJ2-1; TRBD2 aligns across 12 bases. The germline V gene encodes CDR1 GTSNPN and CDR2 SVGIG (reference sequence). This CDR3 contains 16 residues. J was trimmed by 6 bases and V by 4 bases; bases with no gene match: 10. The CDR3 DNA is TGTGCCTGGACTTCGCCGGCACTAGCGGGAGGCAATGAGCAGTTCTTC. It translates to CAWTSPALAGGNEQFF.

The gene calls are TRBV7-2 and TRBJ2-7; the match to TRBD1 covers 7 bases. With V trimmed by 5 bases and J by 6 bases, 7 bases remained unmatched. This CDR3 has 13 amino acids. Germline lookup yields CDR1 SGHTA and CDR2 FQGNSA. The CDR3 is CASSPTGFSEQYF. DNA of the CDR3: TGTGCCAGCAGCCCGACAGGGTTCAGCGAGCAGTACTTC.

V usage is TRBV27 and J usage is TRBJ2-1; the D gene could be TRBD1 or TRBD2 (5 bases each). Per the germline V gene, CDR1 is MNHEY and CDR2 is SMNVEV (reference sequence). CDR3 length: 14 amino acids. V gave up 7 bases and J gave up 4 bases, with 14 bases separating them. The CDR3 protein is CASKSGTLYNEQFF. The CDR3 DNA follows: TGTGCCAGCAAGTCCGGGACGCTTTACAATGAGCAGTTCTTC.

The chain has TRBV2 and TRBJ1-5; 7 nucleotides match TRBD1. Germline-derived CDR1 and CDR2 are SNHLY and FYNNEI. With 3 bases clipped from V and 6 bases from J, the junction kept 5 bases outside the gene matches. The CDR3 is made up of 14 amino acids. CDR3 amino acids: CASSDGYRGQPQHF. The CDR3 coding sequence is TGTGCCAGCAGTGACGGTTACAGGGGTCAGCCCCAGCATTTT.

This sequence joins TRBV6-4 and TRBJ2-1; D not resolved. The CDR3 extends over 13 amino acids. Germline CDR1 is MRHNA and CDR2 is SNTAGT. Trimming took 2 bases from V and 6 from J, leaving 8 bases between them. The CDR3, as DNA: TGTGCCAGCAGTGACGAGGAATTCAATGAGCAGTTCTTC. Translated, it gives CASSDEEFNEQFF.

The CDR3 protein is CASRPDSSSGNTIYF. CDR3 in DNA: TGTGCCAGTCGTCCGGACAGCAGCTCTGGAAACACCATATATTTT. This chain connects TRBV19 to TRBJ1-3; tentative D call: TRBD1 (6 bases). CDR1 is LNHDA, CDR2 SQIVND, per germline (reference sequence). The CDR3 loop spans 15 amino acids. The V gene lost 8 bases and the J gene lost 0 bases, with 14 bases spanning the gap. Filled out from reference TRBV19 and TRBJ1-3, the complete variable domain reads DGGITQSPKYLFRKEGQNVTLSCEQNLNHDAMYWYRQDPGQGLRLIYYSQIVNDFQKGDIAEGYSVSREKKESFPLTVTSAQKNPTAFYLCASRPDSSSGNTIYFGEGSWLTVV.

This chain links TRBV7-8 with TRBJ1-3; D is ambiguous. Between the trimmed V and J ends, which lost 3 bases and 3 bases, there was a span of 12 bases. The CDR3 contains 15 residues. CDR1 and CDR2 (germline): SGHVS, FQNEAQ. The CDR3 DNA is TGTGCCAGCAGCTTGAGGGCGGACGGTGGAAACACCATATATTTT. As protein: CASSLRADGGNTIYF.

This rearrangement joins TRBV5-1 to TRBJ2-3; 7 bases agree with TRBD2. Germline V gene sequence: CDR1 SGHRS, CDR2 YFSETQ. The CDR3 spans 16 residues. The J segment lost 2 bases and the V segment lost 3 bases, leaving 9 bases of the junction unmatched. As DNA, the CDR3 is TGCGCCAGCAGCTGGGAGGGTCGGCAGAACACAGATACGCAGTATTTT. It translates to CASSWEGRQNTDTQYF.

This rearrangement joins TRBV30 to TRBJ2-6; D is perhaps TRBD1 (6 bases). The V gene lost 0 bases and the J gene lost 2 bases, with 8 bases spanning the gap. CDR1 is GTSNPN, CDR2 SVGIG, per germline (reference sequence). This CDR3 has 15 amino acids. The CDR3 DNA reads as TGTGCCTGGAGTGTAGGACAGCCTGGGGCCAACGTCCTGACTTTC. Its translation is CAWSVGQPGANVLTF.

The V gene is TRBV9, the J gene TRBJ1-2, with TRBD1 matching 8 bases. The germline V gene encodes CDR1 SGDLS and CDR2 YYNGEE. The J segment lost 7 bases and the V segment lost 5 bases, leaving 10 bases of the junction unmatched. CDR3 length equals 14 residues. CDR3 residues: CASRESGGNSGYTF. CDR3 coding DNA: TGTGCCAGCAGGGAATCAGGGGGCAACAGTGGCTACACCTTC.

Points on this clone: Other nucleotide sequences in the sample specify the same CDR3. J is TRBJ2-7 and V is TRBV20-1; D is unresolved. Germline V CDR1 and CDR2: DFQATT, SNEGSKA (reference sequence). The CDR3 is made up of 11 amino acids. The V gene lost 3 bases and the J gene lost 3 bases, with 6 bases spanning the gap. The CDR3 DNA sequence: TGCAGTGCTAGCCGGAGCTACGAGCAGTACTTC. As protein: CSASRSYEQYF.

The CDR3 sequence is CASSQDSLAGDQPQHF. The CDR3 nucleotides read TGCGCCAGCAGCCAAGATTCGTTGGCAGGGGATCAGCCCCAGCATTTT. J is TRBJ1-5 and V is TRBV4-1; possibly TRBD1 for D (6 bases). Trimming left V 0 bases short and J 5 bases short, with 14 bases between. The CDR3 sequence is 16 residues long. Germline loops: CDR1 MGHRA, CDR2 YSYEKL.

This clone has only a few counts. Germline is not matched at one junction end, which may reflect a read error. The gene calls are TRBV7-9 and TRBJ1-1, with 8 bases lining up with TRBD1. Looked up from germline, CDR1 is SEHNR and CDR2 is FQNEAQ (reference sequence). This CDR3 comprises 14 residues. This chain's CDR3 is CASSPRQGNAEAFF. CDR3 DNA: TGTGCCAGCAGCCCCCGACAGGGGAACGCTGAAGCTTTCTTT.